One T cell receptor (beta chain) is described in this entry. As yet, its antigen is unknown. Three rounds of nested PCR, following a modified ARM-PCR protocol, produced the TCRbeta library. TCRdb redid the calling of the multiplex PCR reads with MiXCR, one entry per CDR3 protein. Found here are 45,000 to 65,000 distinct CDR3 sequences, around three quarters of them singletons; the top ten hold 20% to 30%. These data originate in a study of tumor and adjacent non-tumor tissue in lung cancer. Study results and limitations: Tumor repertoires had a smaller top 100 clone share than normal lung. Tumor tissue had significantly higher TCR diversity than normal lung.

No cell sorting was done before RNA was extracted from the tissue. More than 3 cm separated this lung sample from the edge of the tumor. Donors were chemotherapy-naive, newly diagnosed lung cancer surgical patients in China, August–late 2014. Looked up from germline, CDR1 is SGHAT and CDR2 is FQNNGV. V gave up 2 bases and J gave up 5 bases, with 16 bases separating them. This CDR3 comprises 16 residues. The TCR sequence derives from a woman aged 55-69 years with non-small cell lung cancer. V and J are TRBV11-2 and TRBJ1-3; D is unclear. The sequenced sample was distant non-tumor lung tissue. CDR3 loop: CASSLRADPARNTIYF. CDR3 nucleotides: TGTGCCAGCAGCTTAAGGGCCGATCCGGCTCGAAACACCATATATTTT. Combining the CDR3 with reference TRBV11-2 and TRBJ1-3 gives the whole variable domain EAGVAQSPRYKIIEKRQSVAFWCNPISGHATLYWYQQILGQGPKLLIQFQNNGVVDDSQLPKDRFSAERLKGVDSTLKIQPAKLEDSAVYLCASSLRADPARNTIYFGEGSWLTVV.